This T cell receptor beta chain appears in the sequencing data of a study of T cells in tuberculosis. Assay: immunoSEQ multiplex PCR; the TCRdb copy retains only in-frame clones and omits some. The sample lists tens of thousands of clones, 81% occurring once. The CDR3 sequence is 14 residues long. The V gene end was trimmed by 5 bases and the J gene end by 3 bases; junction bases not matched to a gene: 6. Germline CDR1 reads SEHNR; CDR2 reads FQNEAQ (reference sequence). Study outcomes and limitations: Low-affinity CD1B-GMM tetramer-binding T cells may have been missed.

Thawed, overnight-rested PBMC were stained with GMM-loaded CD1B tetramer, viability dye and anti-CD3, then sorted. C32 glucose monomycolate from Rhodococcus equi was loaded onto the CD1B tetramers. About 100,000 tetramer-negative cells were sorted from each donor. The genes are TRBV7-9 and TRBJ2-5, with TRBD1 matching 7 bases. Sequencing was performed on CD1b-GMM tetramer-negative cells sorted from PBMCs. The TCR sequence derives from an adult woman with latent tuberculosis. CDR3 in amino acids: CASSPGTAEETQYF. In DNA form, the CDR3 reads TGTGCCAGCAGCCCCGGGACAGCCGAAGAGACCCAGTACTTC.